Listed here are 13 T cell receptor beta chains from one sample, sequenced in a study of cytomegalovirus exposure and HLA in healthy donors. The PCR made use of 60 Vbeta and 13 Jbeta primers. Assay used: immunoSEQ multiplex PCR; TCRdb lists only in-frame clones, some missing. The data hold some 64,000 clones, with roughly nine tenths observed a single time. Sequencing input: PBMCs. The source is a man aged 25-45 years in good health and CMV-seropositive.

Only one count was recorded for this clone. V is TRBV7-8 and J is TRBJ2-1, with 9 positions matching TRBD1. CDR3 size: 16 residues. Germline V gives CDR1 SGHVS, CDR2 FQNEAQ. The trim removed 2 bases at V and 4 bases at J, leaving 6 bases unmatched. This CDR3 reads CASSLFTGGAYNEQFF. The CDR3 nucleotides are TGTGCCAGCAGCTTATTCACAGGGGGCGCTTACAATGAGCAGTTCTTC.

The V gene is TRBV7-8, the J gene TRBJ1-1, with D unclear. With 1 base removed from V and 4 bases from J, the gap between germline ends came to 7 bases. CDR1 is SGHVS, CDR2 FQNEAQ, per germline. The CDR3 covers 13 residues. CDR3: CASSLEVSTEAFF. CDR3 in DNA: TGTGCCAGCAGCTTAGAAGTCAGCACTGAAGCTTTCTTT.

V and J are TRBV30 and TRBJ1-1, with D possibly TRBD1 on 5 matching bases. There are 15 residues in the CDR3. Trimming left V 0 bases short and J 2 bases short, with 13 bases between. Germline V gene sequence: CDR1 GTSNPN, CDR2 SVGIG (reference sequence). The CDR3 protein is CAWSVRWGVNTEAFF. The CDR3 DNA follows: TGTGCCTGGAGTGTGCGGTGGGGGGTAAACACTGAAGCTTTCTTT.

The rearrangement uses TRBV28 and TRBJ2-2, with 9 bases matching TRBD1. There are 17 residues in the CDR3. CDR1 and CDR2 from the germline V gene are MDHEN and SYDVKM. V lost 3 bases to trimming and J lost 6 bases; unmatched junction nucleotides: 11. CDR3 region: CASSLTMGTGRPGELFF. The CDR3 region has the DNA TGTGCCAGCAGTTTGACAATGGGGACAGGGCGCCCCGGGGAGCTGTTTTTT.

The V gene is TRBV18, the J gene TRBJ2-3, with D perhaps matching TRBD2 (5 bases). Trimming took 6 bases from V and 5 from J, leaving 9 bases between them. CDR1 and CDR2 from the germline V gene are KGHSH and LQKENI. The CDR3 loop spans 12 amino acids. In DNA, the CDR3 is TGTGCCAGCTCTGTGGGGAGAGATACGCAGTATTTT. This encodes CASSVGRDTQYF.

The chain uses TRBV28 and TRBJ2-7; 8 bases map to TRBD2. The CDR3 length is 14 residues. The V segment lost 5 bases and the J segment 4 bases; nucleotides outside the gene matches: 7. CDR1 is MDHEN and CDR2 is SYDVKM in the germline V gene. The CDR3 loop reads CASSQSGSSYEQYF. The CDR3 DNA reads TGTGCCAGCAGTCAAAGCGGGAGTTCGTACGAGCAGTACTTC.

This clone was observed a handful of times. CDR3 sequence (DNA): TGTGCCAGCAGGAGACTGACAACTAATGAAAAACTGTTTTTT. This codes for CASRRLTTNEKLFF. This chain joins TRBV2 and TRBJ1-4; D unresolved. The CDR3 is 14 amino acids. V was clipped by 6 bases and J by 0 bases, with 8 bases between them. Germline-derived CDR1 and CDR2 are SNHLY and FYNNEI.

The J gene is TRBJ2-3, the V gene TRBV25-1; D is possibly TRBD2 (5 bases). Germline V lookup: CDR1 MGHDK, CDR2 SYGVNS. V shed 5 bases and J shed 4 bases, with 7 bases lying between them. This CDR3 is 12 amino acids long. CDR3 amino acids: CASSPGADTQYF. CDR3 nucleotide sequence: TGTGCCAGCAGTCCCGGGGCAGATACGCAGTATTTT.

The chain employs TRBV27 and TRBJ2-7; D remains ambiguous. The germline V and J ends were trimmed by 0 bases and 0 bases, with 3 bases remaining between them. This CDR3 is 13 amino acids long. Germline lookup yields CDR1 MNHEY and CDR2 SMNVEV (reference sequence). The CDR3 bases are TGTGCCAGCAGTTTATCCTACTCCTACGAGCAGTACTTC. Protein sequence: CASSLSYSYEQYF.

The CDR3 coding sequence is TGTGCCAGCAGTTTATATCCACGGAGGGGCCCAAGCACAGATACGCAGTATTTT. Translating it yields CASSLYPRRGPSTDTQYF. The V and J genes are TRBV27 and TRBJ2-3, with D perhaps TRBD2 (6 bases). The CDR3 sequence is 18 residues long. Germline V gene lookup returns CDR1 MNHEY and CDR2 SMNVEV (reference sequence). The V end lost 1 base, the J end lost 0 bases, and 17 bases lay between the germline ends.

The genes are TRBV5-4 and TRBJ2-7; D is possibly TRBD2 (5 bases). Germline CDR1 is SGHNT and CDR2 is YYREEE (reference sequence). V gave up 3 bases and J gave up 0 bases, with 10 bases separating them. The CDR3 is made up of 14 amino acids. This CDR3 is CASSSPGFSYEQYF. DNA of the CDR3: TGTGCCAGCAGCTCTCCGGGGTTCTCCTACGAGCAGTACTTC.

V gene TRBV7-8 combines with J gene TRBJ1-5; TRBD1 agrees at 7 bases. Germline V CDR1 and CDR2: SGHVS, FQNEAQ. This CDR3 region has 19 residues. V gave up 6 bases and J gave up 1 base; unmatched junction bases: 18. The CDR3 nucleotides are TGTGCCAGCAGTTCATATAGGTGGGCCAGACAGGGAAGCAATCAGCCCCAGCATTTT. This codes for CASSSYRWARQGSNQPQHF.

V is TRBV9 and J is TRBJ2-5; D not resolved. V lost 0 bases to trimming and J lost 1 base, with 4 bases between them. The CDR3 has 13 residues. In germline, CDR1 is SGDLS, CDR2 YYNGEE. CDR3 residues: CASSVASQETQYF. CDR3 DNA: TGTGCCAGCAGCGTAGCCTCCCAAGAGACCCAGTACTTC.